This TCR beta chain stems from a study of blood T cell repertoires in COVID-19. Methods used by the authors: Reference gene primers were amplified, and this amplification served to estimate nucleated cell counts. TCRdb's table, derived via immunoSEQ multiplex PCR, lists solely in-frame clones and lacks some. V and J calls and clone size are given by that table; D and trimming were obtained from the DNA. The table includes around 94,000 clones, 87% detected once. Per germline, CDR1 SGHTA and CDR2 FQGTGA. Trimming left V 4 bases short and J 7 bases short, with 13 bases between. The CDR3 spans 13 residues.

V usage is TRBV7-3 and J usage is TRBJ1-1; D not certain. Input material: peripheral blood. The TCR was taken from a man aged 50-59 years with active COVID-19. As DNA, the CDR3 is TGTGCCAGCAGCTCCAGAGGAGTAGATGAAGCTTTCTTT. Translated: CASSSRGVDEAFF.